Here is one T cell receptor beta chain with its context. These data are taken from a study of blood T cell repertoires in COVID-19. Sequenced by immunoSEQ multiplex PCR; TCRdb stores in-frame clones only, minus some. The sample carries over 75,000 clones, about 78% recorded once. Trimming pared 8 bases from V and 4 bases from J, leaving 11 bases between. CDR1 is KGHSH, CDR2 LQKENI, per germline. CDR3 length: 12 amino acids. The sequence derives from a man aged 45-60 years who had recovered from COVID-19. The material sequenced was peripheral blood. The chain couples TRBV18 to TRBJ2-5; the D gene is possibly TRBD1 (5 bases). CDR3 protein: CASQGEGETQYF. DNA of the CDR3: TGTGCCAGCCAGGGCGAAGGAGAGACCCAGTACTTC. Complete variable domain (other parts from reference TRBV18 and TRBJ2-5): NAGVMQNPRHLVRRRGQEARLRCSPMKGHSHVYWYRQLPEEGLKFMVYLQKENIIDESGMPKERFSAEFPKEGPSILRIQQVVRGDSAAYFCASQGEGETQYFGPGTRLLVL.